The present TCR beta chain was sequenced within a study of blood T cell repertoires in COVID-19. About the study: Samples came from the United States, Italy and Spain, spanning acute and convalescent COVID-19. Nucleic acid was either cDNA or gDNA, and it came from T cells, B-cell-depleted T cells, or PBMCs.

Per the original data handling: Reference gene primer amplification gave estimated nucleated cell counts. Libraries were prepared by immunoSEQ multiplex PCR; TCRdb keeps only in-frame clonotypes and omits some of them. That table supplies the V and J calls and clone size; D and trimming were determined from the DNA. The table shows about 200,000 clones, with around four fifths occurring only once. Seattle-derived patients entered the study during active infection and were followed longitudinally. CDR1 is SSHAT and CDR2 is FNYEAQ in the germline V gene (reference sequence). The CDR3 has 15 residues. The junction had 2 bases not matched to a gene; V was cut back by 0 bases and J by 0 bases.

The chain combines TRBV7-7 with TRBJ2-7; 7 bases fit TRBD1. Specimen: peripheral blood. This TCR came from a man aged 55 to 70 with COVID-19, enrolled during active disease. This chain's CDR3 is CASSLAKGASYEQYF. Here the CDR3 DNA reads TGTGCCAGCAGCTTAGCGAAGGGGGCCTCCTACGAGCAGTACTTC.